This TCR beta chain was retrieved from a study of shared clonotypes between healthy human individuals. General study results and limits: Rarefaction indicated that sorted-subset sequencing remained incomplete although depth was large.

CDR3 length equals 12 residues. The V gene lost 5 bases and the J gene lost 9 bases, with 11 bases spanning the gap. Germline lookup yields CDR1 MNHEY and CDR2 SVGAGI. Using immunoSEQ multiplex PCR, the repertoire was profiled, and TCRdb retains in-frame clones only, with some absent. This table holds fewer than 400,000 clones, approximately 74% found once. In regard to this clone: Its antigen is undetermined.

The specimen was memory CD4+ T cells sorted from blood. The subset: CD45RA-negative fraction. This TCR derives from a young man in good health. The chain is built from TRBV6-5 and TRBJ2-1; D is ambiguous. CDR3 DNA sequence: TGTGCCAGCAGTGAACTTAGCAGTGAGCAGTTCTTC. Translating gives CASSELSSEQFF.